This entry lists 20 T cell receptor beta chains sequenced from one sample in a study of CD8 T cells in Susac syndrome. Random-hexamer reverse transcription was applied to about 0.45 to 1 ug RNA. TCRdb reprocessed the immunoSEQ multiplex PCR reads via MiXCR and lists one record per CDR3 protein. The repertoire holds about 85,000 distinct CDR3 sequences, with about 95% as singletons. What was sequenced was CD8+ T cells from PBMCs. Every receptor here comes from a human donor with Susac syndrome.

V and J are TRBV12-3 or TRBV12-4 and TRBJ2-7; 9 bases are shared with TRBD1. The trim removed 5 bases at V and 3 bases at J, leaving 8 bases unmatched. The CDR3 runs to 15 residues. CDR3 amino acids: CASSLTGTGIYEQYF. CDR3 coding DNA: TGTGCCAGCAGTCTAACCGGGACAGGGATCTACGAGCAGTACTTC.

This chain links TRBV5-6 with TRBJ2-7, with unresolved D. The CDR3 consists of 14 residues. V was trimmed by 4 bases and J by 3 bases, leaving 14 bases between them. Looked up from germline, CDR1 is SGHDT and CDR2 is YYEEEE. CDR3 protein: CASSQDDRVYEQYF. The CDR3 DNA reads as TGTGCCAGCAGCCAAGACGATCGGGTCTACGAGCAGTACTTC. Using reference TRBV5-6 and TRBJ2-7 for the parts outside the CDR3, the full variable domain is DAGVTQSPTHLIKTRGQQVTLRCSPKSGHDTVSWYQQALGQGPQFIFQYYEEEERQRGNFPDRFSGHQFPNYSSELNVNALLLGDSALYLCASSQDDRVYEQYFGPGTRLTVT.

This clonotype was detected only once. The chain has TRBV6-1 and TRBJ1-1, with D unresolved. Looked up from germline, CDR1 is MNHNS and CDR2 is SASEGT. The V end lost 8 bases, the J end lost 1 base, and 8 bases lay between the germline ends. The CDR3 contains 12 residues. The DNA for the CDR3 is TGTGCCAGCGGACTGTGGAACACTGAAGCTTTCTTT. Its translation: CASGLWNTEAFF.

The rearrangement links TRBV4-3 to TRBJ2-5; TRBD2 matches 7 bases. The CDR3 consists of 15 residues. V trimming: 2 bases; J trimming: 4 bases; junction bases outside the gene matches: 7. Germline values: CDR1 LGHNA, CDR2 YSLEER. CDR3 DNA sequence: TGCGCCAGCAGCCAACTAGCGGAGGGGATAGAGACCCAGTACTTC. Its protein product is CASSQLAEGIETQYF.

The J gene is TRBJ2-7, the V gene TRBV27, with TRBD2 matching 11 bases. The J segment lost 3 bases and the V segment lost 2 bases, leaving 0 bases of the junction unmatched. Germline V gives CDR1 MNHEY, CDR2 SMNVEV (reference sequence). This CDR3 contains 14 residues. CDR3 sequence reads: CASSLGTSGYEQYF. CDR3 nucleotides: TGTGCCAGCAGTTTAGGGACTAGCGGCTACGAGCAGTACTTC.

The chain recombines TRBV12-3 or TRBV12-4 with TRBJ2-7; D may be TRBD2 (5 bases). The ends were cut back, 5 bases at V and 7 bases at J, with 12 bases in the middle. CDR3 length: 12 amino acids. The CDR3 sequence: CASSPGGWEQYF. DNA of the CDR3: TGTGCCAGCAGTCCTGGCGGGTGGGAGCAGTACTTC.

This rearrangement joins TRBV7-9 to TRBJ2-7, with 10 bases lining up with TRBD2. The germline V gene encodes CDR1 SEHNR and CDR2 FQNEAQ (reference sequence). There are 17 residues in the CDR3. The J segment lost 6 bases and the V segment lost 0 bases, leaving 11 bases of the junction unmatched. DNA of the CDR3: TGTGCCAGCAGCTTAGCGCGAGAAGCGGGAGGGCCCATCGAGCAGTACTTC. Translation: CASSLAREAGGPIEQYF.

The chain carries TRBV15 and TRBJ2-1; no clear D gene. V lost 5 bases and J lost 8, with 10 bases in between. The CDR3 sequence is 12 residues long. Per the germline V gene, CDR1 is LNHNV and CDR2 is YYDKDF (reference sequence). The CDR3 DNA follows: TGTGCCACCAGCGGACCGGACGATGAGCAGTTCTTC. It specifies CATSGPDDEQFF.

V gene TRBV20-1 combines with J gene TRBJ2-7; 13 bases are a match to TRBD2. The J segment lost 0 bases and the V segment lost 5 bases, leaving 10 bases of the junction unmatched. From germline, CDR1 is DFQATT and CDR2 SNEGSKA (reference sequence). The CDR3 is 17 amino acids. CDR3 in DNA: TGCAGTGCTTTTCCGGGACTAGCGGGAACTTTCTCCTACGAGCAGTACTTC. Protein product: CSAFPGLAGTFSYEQYF.

The chain employs TRBV4-1 and TRBJ2-7, with D possibly being TRBD2 (6 bases). CDR1 is MGHRA and CDR2 is YSYEKL in the germline V gene. The V end lost 4 bases, the J end lost 6 bases, and 10 bases lay between the germline ends. There are 12 residues in the CDR3. The CDR3 DNA reads TGCGCCAGCAGCCCTCAGGAGGGCGAGCAGTACTTC. It is translated as CASSPQEGEQYF.

The genes are TRBV30 and TRBJ2-1; 14 positions match TRBD2. This CDR3 comprises 18 residues. Germline trimming cut 5 bases from V and 3 bases from J; bases unmatched to any gene: 12. Per the germline V gene, CDR1 is GTSNPN and CDR2 is SVGIG (reference sequence). As DNA, the CDR3 is TGTGCCTGGGCCCTCGGGACTAGCGGGAGTTTGCTCTACAATGAGCAGTTCTTC. Translated, it gives CAWALGTSGSLLYNEQFF.

The rearrangement uses TRBV6-5 and TRBJ2-7; D assignment may be TRBD1 or TRBD2 (5 bases each). This CDR3 spans 14 amino acids. From germline, CDR1 is MNHEY and CDR2 SVGAGI. With 9 bases removed from V and 4 bases from J, the gap between germline ends came to 19 bases. CDR3 amino acids: CARRDRDVFYEQYF. DNA of the CDR3: TGTGCCAGGAGGGACCGGGACGTTTTTTACGAGCAGTACTTC.

This chain connects TRBV30 to TRBJ2-2; D unresolved. Germline V gene sequence: CDR1 GTSNPN, CDR2 SVGIG (reference sequence). This CDR3 region has 11 residues. Trimming shortened V by 4 bases and J by 8 bases, and 8 bases separated the two germline ends. CDR3 nucleotide sequence: TGTGCCTGGACGGAAGGGGGGGAGCTGTTTTTT. Translated, it gives CAWTEGGELFF.

The V and J genes are TRBV14 and TRBJ2-5; 8 bases agree with TRBD2. This CDR3 contains 16 residues. V dropped 4 bases and J dropped 3; count of bases not matched to a gene: 10. Germline V gene data show CDR1 as SGHDN and CDR2 as FVKESK. CDR3 DNA: TGTGCCAGCAGCCCGAAGGAAGCGGGAGTTGAAGAGACCCAGTACTTC. The encoded protein is CASSPKEAGVEETQYF.

The chain combines TRBV2 with TRBJ2-2, with no clear D. The V end was cut by 7 bases, the J end by 7 bases, with 7 bases between. The CDR3 extends over 11 amino acids. In germline, CDR1 is SNHLY, CDR2 FYNNEI. The CDR3 nucleotides read TGTGCCAGCACCGAGCTCGGGGAGCTGTTTTTT. Protein sequence: CASTELGELFF.

This chain links TRBV19 with TRBJ2-2; perhaps TRBD2 as D (6 bases). The CDR3 totals 16 residues. The germline gives CDR1 LNHDA, CDR2 SQIVND (reference sequence). V dropped 10 bases and J dropped 0 bases, with 18 bases sitting between them. In DNA, the CDR3 is TGTGCCACCCTTTCTTACGGGACTCCGAACACCGGGGAGCTGTTTTTT. It is translated as CATLSYGTPNTGELFF. The full variable domain, its missing parts supplied by reference TRBV19 and TRBJ2-2, is DGGITQSPKYLFRKEGQNVTLSCEQNLNHDAMYWYRQDPGQGLRLIYYSQIVNDFQKGDIAEGYSVSREKKESFPLTVTSAQKNPTAFYLCATLSYGTPNTGELFFGEGSRLTVL.

The chain employs TRBV20-1 and TRBJ2-7; 7 bases are a match to TRBD1. Germline CDR1 and CDR2: DFQATT and SNEGSKA (reference sequence). The trim removed 5 bases at V and 3 bases at J, leaving 10 bases unmatched. CDR3 length equals 14 residues. The CDR3 loop is CSASGTAALYEQYF. CDR3 nucleotide sequence: TGCAGTGCTTCTGGGACAGCAGCCCTCTACGAGCAGTACTTC.

This chain links TRBV11-2 with TRBJ2-2; D not certain. Trimming stripped 5 bases from V and 4 bases from J, with 14 bases between. From germline, CDR1 is SGHAT and CDR2 FQNNGV. This CDR3 has 15 amino acids. The CDR3 loop reads CASSPQSVGTGELFF. The CDR3, as DNA: TGTGCCAGCAGCCCCCAGAGCGTTGGCACCGGGGAGCTGTTTTTT.

The chain links TRBV3-1 to TRBJ2-1; possibly TRBD1 for D (5 bases). The V end lost 0 bases, the J end lost 0 bases, and 9 bases lay between the germline ends. Germline V gene data show CDR1 as LGHDT and CDR2 as YNNKEL (reference sequence). CDR3 size: 16 residues. CDR3 sequence (DNA): TGTGCCAGCAGCCAAGAAGGGCAGGGCTCCTACAATGAGCAGTTCTTC. This gives the protein CASSQEGQGSYNEQFF.

This rearrangement joins TRBV27 to TRBJ2-7, with a possible D match to TRBD2 (5 bases). The CDR3 spans 15 residues. Germline V gene lookup returns CDR1 MNHEY and CDR2 SMNVEV (reference sequence). Between the trimmed V and J ends, which lost 0 bases and 5 bases, there was a span of 14 bases. The chain's CDR3 is CASSLSPGTVHEQYF. CDR3 nucleotides: TGTGCCAGCAGTTTATCGCCGGGAACCGTCCACGAGCAGTACTTC.